The next 9 T cell receptor beta chains were all read from a single sample in a study of technical replicates of blood from several donors. Measured with immunoSEQ multiplex PCR; TCRdb has only the in-frame clones, and not every one. Of about 83,000 clones listed, 92% are singletons. Sequencing was performed on T cells isolated from PBMCs. Receptors originate from a human donor in good health.

The rearrangement uses TRBV5-4 and TRBJ2-7, with 10 bases aligning to TRBD2. Germline V gene sequence: CDR1 SGHNT, CDR2 YYREEE (reference sequence). Trimming cost V 4 bases and J 7 bases; bases outside gene matches: 14. CDR3 length: 16 residues. The CDR3 sequence is CASSPAGAGGPREQYF. The CDR3 DNA reads as TGTGCCAGCAGCCCCGCCGGAGCGGGAGGGCCGAGGGAGCAGTACTTC. Full variable domain (rest looked up from reference TRBV5-4 and TRBJ2-7): ETGVTQSPTHLIKTRGQQVTLRCSSQSGHNTVSWYQQALGQGPQFIFQYYREEENGRGNFPPRFSGLQFPNYSSELNVNALELDDSALYLCASSPAGAGGPREQYFGPGTRLTVT.

The chain's CDR3 is CASSQEREQPQHF. CDR3 coding DNA: TGCGCCAGCAGCCAAGAAAGAGAACAGCCCCAGCATTTT. The chain has TRBV4-1 and TRBJ1-5, with D unresolved. Trimming removed 0 bases from V and 7 bases from J, with 7 bases in between. CDR1 and CDR2 (germline): MGHRA, YSYEKL. This CDR3 is 13 amino acids long.

This clone was seen a single time. V gene TRBV18 combines with J gene TRBJ1-5, with D possibly being TRBD1 (5 bases). Germline values: CDR1 KGHSH, CDR2 LQKENI. V lost 3 bases and J 6 bases, leaving 9 bases between the germline ends. The CDR3 runs 13 residues. DNA of the CDR3: TGTGCCAGCTCACCCGCCAGGGTTCAGCCCCAGCATTTT. Protein sequence: CASSPARVQPQHF.

This rearrangement joins TRBV4-2 to TRBJ2-4; 8 bases match TRBD2. V gave up 0 bases and J gave up 9 bases; unmatched junction bases: 13. CDR1 and CDR2 from the germline V gene are LGHNA and YNFKEQ. The CDR3 runs 17 residues. CDR3 DNA sequence: TGTGCCAGCAGCCAAGATCTTACACGTTGGACTAGCTCCATTCAGTACTTC. Its translation: CASSQDLTRWTSSIQYF.

The chain combines TRBV6-1 with TRBJ2-3, with 9 bases matching TRBD2. Germline CDR1 MNHNS, CDR2 SASEGT. The CDR3 loop spans 14 amino acids. J lost 4 bases, V lost 3 bases, and 2 bases had no gene match. For the CDR3, the DNA is TGTGCCAGCAGTGATAGCGGGAGAGCAGATACGCAGTATTTT. It codes for CASSDSGRADTQYF.

This chain links TRBV6-5 with TRBJ1-4; TRBD1 aligns across 7 bases. With V trimmed by 2 bases and J by 5 bases, 5 bases remained unmatched. The germline gives CDR1 MNHEY, CDR2 SVGAGI. There are 15 residues in the CDR3. The CDR3 loop is CASSYTPGGNEKLFF. The CDR3 nucleotides read TGTGCCAGCAGTTACACGCCAGGGGGGAATGAAAAACTGTTTTTT.

This chain uses TRBV10-2 with TRBJ1-4; 7 nucleotides line up with TRBD1. Germline CDR1 and CDR2: WSHSY and SAAADI. The CDR3 sequence is 16 residues long. J gave up 4 bases and V 3 bases, and 8 bases lay outside the gene matches. For the CDR3, the DNA is TGCGCCAGCAGTGATAGGGGGCGCGAAAGTAATGAAAAACTGTTTTTT. It specifies CASSDRGRESNEKLFF.

The gene calls are TRBV5-1 and TRBJ1-2; no firm D call. V lost 6 bases, J lost 0 bases, and 24 bases lay in between. Germline V lookup: CDR1 SGHRS, CDR2 YFSETQ. The CDR3 covers 18 residues. The CDR3 DNA reads as TGCGCCAGCAACACCCGACCAGCTAGTAGTTCAGCTAACTATGGCTACACCTTC. It specifies CASNTRPASSSANYGYTF.

This chain uses TRBV2 with TRBJ1-2, with D hard to call. This CDR3 has 12 amino acids. V was clipped by 6 bases and J by 8 bases, with 13 bases between them. Looked up from germline, CDR1 is SNHLY and CDR2 is FYNNEI. The CDR3, as DNA: TGTGCCAGCAGGGACGAGGGATGGGGCTACACCTTC. Translated: CASRDEGWGYTF.